The 6 T cell receptor beta chains in this list originate from one sample, sequenced in a study of shared clonotypes between healthy human individuals. Measured with immunoSEQ multiplex PCR; TCRdb has only the in-frame clones, and not every one. Among more than 1.2 million clones listed, 98% were seen once. Sequenced input: naive CD4+ T cells sorted from blood. The subset denotes: CD45RA+ positively selected. Source of these receptors: a man aged 30-40 years in good health.

The genes are TRBV28 and TRBJ2-7, with a possible D match to TRBD1 (6 bases). The V gene lost 1 base and the J gene lost 6 bases, with 13 bases spanning the gap. Per germline, CDR1 MDHEN and CDR2 SYDVKM. The CDR3 has 14 residues. The CDR3 here is CASSLYYRAAEQYF. The DNA for the CDR3 is TGTGCCAGCAGTTTATACTACAGGGCGGCCGAGCAGTACTTC.

This clone was seen just once. The V and J genes are TRBV6-5 and TRBJ2-3; D is uncertain. CDR3 size: 13 residues. V was pared by 0 bases and J by 6 bases, with 7 bases between. CDR1 is MNHEY and CDR2 is SVGAGI in the germline V gene. The CDR3 region has the DNA TGTGCCAGCAGTTACTCGGACCCGGATACGCAGTATTTT. This translates into CASSYSDPDTQYF.

The chain employs TRBV7-8 and TRBJ2-7; D might be TRBD1 (6 bases). V lost 5 bases to trimming and J lost 0 bases, with 17 bases between them. This CDR3 is built from 16 residues. In germline, CDR1 is SGHVS, CDR2 FQNEAQ. CDR3: CASSLTGQRSSYEQYF. Written as DNA, the CDR3 is TGTGCCAGCAGCCTTACAGGACAGAGAAGCTCCTACGAGCAGTACTTC.

V usage is TRBV5-6 and J usage is TRBJ1-3; D gene unclear. The CDR3 contains 12 residues. Germline CDR1 is SGHDT and CDR2 is YYEEEE. Trimming cost V 1 base and J 4 bases, with 3 bases left between them. The CDR3 loop is CASSLTGNTIYF. In nucleotides, the CDR3 is TGTGCCAGCAGCTTGACAGGAAACACCATATATTTT.

V is TRBV10-1 and J is TRBJ2-1; perhaps D is TRBD1 or TRBD2 (5 bases each). The V end lost 0 bases, the J end lost 12 bases, and 12 bases lay between the germline ends. This CDR3 has 13 residues. Looked up from germline, CDR1 is WNHNN and CDR2 is SYGVQD (reference sequence). The DNA of the CDR3 is TGCGCCAGCAGTGAGTCTCGGGTGAGGGGGCAGTTCTTC. Residues: CASSESRVRGQFF.

This chain uses TRBV18 with TRBJ1-2; D perhaps matches TRBD1 (6 bases). The germline V gene encodes CDR1 KGHSH and CDR2 LQKENI. Trimming took off 2 bases at V and 6 bases at J, with 10 bases between the two ends. The CDR3 covers 13 residues. In nucleotides, the CDR3 is TGTGCCAGCTCACCAACCAGGGGTGATGGCTACACCTTC. It translates to CASSPTRGDGYTF.